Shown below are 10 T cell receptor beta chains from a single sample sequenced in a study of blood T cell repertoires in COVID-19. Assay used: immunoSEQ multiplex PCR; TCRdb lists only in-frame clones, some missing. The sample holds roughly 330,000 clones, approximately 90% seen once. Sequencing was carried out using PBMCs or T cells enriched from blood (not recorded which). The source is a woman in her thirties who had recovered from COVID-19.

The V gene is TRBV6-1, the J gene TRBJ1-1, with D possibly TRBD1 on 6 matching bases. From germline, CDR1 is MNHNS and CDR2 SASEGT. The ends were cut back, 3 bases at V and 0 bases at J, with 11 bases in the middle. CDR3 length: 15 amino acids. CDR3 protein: CASSDQQGMNTEAFF. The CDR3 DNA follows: TGTGCCAGCAGTGACCAGCAGGGGATGAACACTGAAGCTTTCTTT.

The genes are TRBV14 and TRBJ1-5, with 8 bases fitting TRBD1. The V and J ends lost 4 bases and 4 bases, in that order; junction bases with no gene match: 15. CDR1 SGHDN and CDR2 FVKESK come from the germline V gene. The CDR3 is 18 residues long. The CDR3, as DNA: TGTGCCAGCAGCCTCCGGGACAGGCCCTGTGTACTGAATCAGCCCCAGCATTTT. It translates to CASSLRDRPCVLNQPQHF.

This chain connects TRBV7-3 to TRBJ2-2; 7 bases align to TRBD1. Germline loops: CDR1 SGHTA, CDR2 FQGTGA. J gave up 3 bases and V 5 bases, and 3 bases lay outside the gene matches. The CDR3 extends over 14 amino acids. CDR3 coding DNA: TGTGCCAGCAGCCCGGACAGGTACACCGGGGAGCTGTTTTTT. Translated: CASSPDRYTGELFF.

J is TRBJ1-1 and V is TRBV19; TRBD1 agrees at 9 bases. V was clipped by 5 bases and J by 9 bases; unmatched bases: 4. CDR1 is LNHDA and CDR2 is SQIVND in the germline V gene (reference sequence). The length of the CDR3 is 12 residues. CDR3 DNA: TGTGCCAGTAGTGTGACAGGGGGAAAAGCTTTCTTT. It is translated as CASSVTGGKAFF.

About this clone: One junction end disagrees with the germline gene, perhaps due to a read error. The CDR3 is CASSLAQDSSLGNF. The CDR3 coding sequence is TGTGCCAGCAGCTTAGCCCAAGACAGTAGTTTGGGGAATTTT. The chain combines TRBV7-2 with TRBJ1-3, with D possibly being TRBD1 (5 bases). The CDR3 totals 14 residues. CDR1 and CDR2 (germline): SGHTA, FQGNSA.

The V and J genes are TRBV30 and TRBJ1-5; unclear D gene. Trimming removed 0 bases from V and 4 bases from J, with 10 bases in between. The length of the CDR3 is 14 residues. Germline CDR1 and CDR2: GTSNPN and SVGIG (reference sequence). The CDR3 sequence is CAWSVGSSNQPQHF. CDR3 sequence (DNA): TGTGCCTGGAGTGTGGGGAGTTCTAATCAGCCCCAGCATTTT.

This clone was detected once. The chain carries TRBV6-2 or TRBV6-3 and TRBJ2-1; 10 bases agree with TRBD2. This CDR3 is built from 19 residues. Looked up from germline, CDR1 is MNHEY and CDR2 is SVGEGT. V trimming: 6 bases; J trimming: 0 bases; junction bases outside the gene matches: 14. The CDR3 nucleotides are TGTGCCAGCAGCCCTATAGCGGGGGGACCGAAAAGCTCCTACAATGAGCAGTTCTTC. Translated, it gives CASSPIAGGPKSSYNEQFF.

The CDR3 here is CASSVGGLDRNEKLFF. The CDR3 DNA reads TGTGCCAGCAGCGTAGGAGGTTTGGATCGTAATGAAAAACTGTTTTTT. This chain uses TRBV9 with TRBJ1-4; D not resolved. The germline CDR1 and CDR2 sequences are SGDLS and YYNGEE. V was shortened by 0 bases and J by 4 bases, with 13 bases between the two germline ends. The CDR3 extends over 16 amino acids.

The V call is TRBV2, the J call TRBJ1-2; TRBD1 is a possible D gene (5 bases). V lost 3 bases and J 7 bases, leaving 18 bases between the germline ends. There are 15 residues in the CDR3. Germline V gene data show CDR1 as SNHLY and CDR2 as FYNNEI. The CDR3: CASSEKDIRWFGYTF. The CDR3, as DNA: TGTGCCAGCAGTGAGAAGGACATCCGCTGGTTTGGCTACACCTTC.

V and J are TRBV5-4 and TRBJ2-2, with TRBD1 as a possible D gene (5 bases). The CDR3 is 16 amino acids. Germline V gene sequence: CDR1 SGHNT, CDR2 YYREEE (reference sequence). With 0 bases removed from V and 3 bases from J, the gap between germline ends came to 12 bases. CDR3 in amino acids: CASSLGPRVDTGELFF. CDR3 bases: TGTGCCAGCAGCTTGGGGCCCAGGGTCGACACCGGGGAGCTGTTTTTT.